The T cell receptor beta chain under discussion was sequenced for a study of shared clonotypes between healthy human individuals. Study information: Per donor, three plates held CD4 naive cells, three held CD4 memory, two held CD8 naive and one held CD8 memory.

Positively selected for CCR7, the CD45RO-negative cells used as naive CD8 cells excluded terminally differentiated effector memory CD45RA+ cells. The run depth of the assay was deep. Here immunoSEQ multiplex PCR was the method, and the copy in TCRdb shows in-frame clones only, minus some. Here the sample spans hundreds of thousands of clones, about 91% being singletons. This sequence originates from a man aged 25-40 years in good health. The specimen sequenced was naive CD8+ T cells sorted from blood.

CDR3 DNA: TGTGCCAGCAGTTACGAAGCGGGGCGGCTCGACGAGCAGTACTTC. This translates into CASSYEAGRLDEQYF. The rearrangement links TRBV6-6 to TRBJ2-7, with 7 bases that match TRBD2. CDR1 is MNHNY, CDR2 SVGAGI, per germline (reference sequence). The ends lost 2 bases at V and 5 bases at J; junction bases unmatched: 9. The CDR3 sequence is 15 residues long.